Following are 25 T cell receptor beta chains from one sample sequenced in a study of OX40 agonist ivuxolimab in advanced cancers. Some clones are missing from TCRdb's copy, which holds only in-frame ones; the method was immunoSEQ multiplex PCR. The sample has just under 85,000 clones; approximately 87% are singletons. The starting material was CD4+ or CD8+ T cells sorted from blood, obtained in a trial of the OX40 agonist ivuxolimab. All receptors come from an adult with an advanced solid tumor such as melanoma, head and neck, liver or kidney cancer.

This rearrangement joins TRBV5-8 to TRBJ2-5; 9 bases are shared with TRBD2. The germline CDR1 and CDR2 sequences are SGHTS and YDEGEE. This CDR3 contains 16 residues. The V gene end was trimmed by 0 bases and the J gene end by 2 bases; junction bases not matched to a gene: 5. This CDR3 is CASSLGAGGIQETQYF. The CDR3 nucleotides read TGTGCCAGCAGCTTGGGAGCGGGGGGCATTCAAGAGACCCAGTACTTC.

The chain carries TRBV7-2 and TRBJ1-5, with D uncertain. Trimming cost V 5 bases and J 0 bases, with 14 bases left between them. Germline loops: CDR1 SGHTA, CDR2 FQGNSA. The length of the CDR3 is 16 residues. DNA for the CDR3: TGTGCCAGCAGCCCCGGACGGCCATATAGCAATCAGCCCCAGCATTTT. Translated, it gives CASSPGRPYSNQPQHF.

This chain uses TRBV7-8 with TRBJ1-1, with no clear D. This CDR3 contains 11 residues. The germline V gene has CDR1 SGHVS and CDR2 FQNEAQ. V lost 6 bases to trimming and J lost 1 base, with 3 bases between them. This CDR3 reads CASRGNTEAFF. The CDR3 DNA reads as TGTGCCAGCAGGGGGAACACTGAAGCTTTCTTT.

The rearrangement joins TRBV10-3 to TRBJ1-1, with D tentatively TRBD1 (6 bases). Germline CDR1 and CDR2: ENHRY and SYGVKD. V was shortened by 5 bases and J by 8 bases, with 12 bases between the two germline ends. There are 12 residues in the CDR3. CDR3 in amino acids: CAISPDRKEAFF. CDR3 nucleotides: TGTGCCATCAGTCCGGACAGAAAGGAAGCTTTCTTT.

This chain links TRBV7-8 with TRBJ1-6, with 8 bases that match TRBD1. CDR1 and CDR2 (germline): SGHVS, FQNEAQ. The CDR3 runs to 16 residues. V dropped 4 bases and J dropped 4; count of bases not matched to a gene: 6. The CDR3 sequence is CASSSGTGLYNSPLHF. DNA for the CDR3: TGTGCCAGCAGCTCCGGGACAGGCCTGTATAATTCACCCCTCCACTTT.

V is TRBV18 and J is TRBJ1-2; D is unresolved. V was clipped by 2 bases and J by 4 bases, with 11 bases between them. This CDR3 has 14 residues. Per the germline V gene, CDR1 is KGHSH and CDR2 is LQKENI. The CDR3 reads CASSPARDSYGYTF. The CDR3 DNA is TGTGCCAGCTCACCAGCGCGAGACTCCTATGGCTACACCTTC.

The genes are TRBV7-2 and TRBJ2-2; D not resolved. V lost 2 bases, J lost 0 bases, and 7 bases lay in between. The CDR3 is 15 residues long. CDR1 SGHTA and CDR2 FQGNSA come from the germline V gene. CDR3 bases: TGTGCCAGCAGCTTATATCTGACGAACACCGGGGAGCTGTTTTTT. Protein product: CASSLYLTNTGELFF.

The chain is built from TRBV21-1 and TRBJ1-1; TRBD1 reflects the table's D call only, with no check against the DNA. TRBV21-1 represents a pseudogene. The CDR3 contains 17 residues. The CDR3 DNA sequence: TGTGCCAGCAGCAAACTATCAGGGGGCACAAGGGACACTGAAGCTTTCTTT. Its protein is CASSKLSGGTRDTEAFF.

The CDR3 DNA reads as TGTGCCAGCAGTTACTCGGGCAGTTCTCCCTCCTATGGCTACACCTTC. Residues: CASSYSGSSPSYGYTF. The chain combines TRBV6-5 with TRBJ1-2; D is unresolved. Between the trimmed V and J ends, which lost 0 bases and 4 bases, there was a span of 15 bases. The CDR3 is 16 amino acids. Germline loops: CDR1 MNHEY, CDR2 SVGAGI.

This clone appeared once. The chain links TRBV5-8 to TRBJ2-5; D possibly corresponds to TRBD1 (5 bases). Looked up from germline, CDR1 is SGHTS and CDR2 is YDEGEE. There are 13 residues in the CDR3. Trimming took off 7 bases at V and 0 bases at J, with 10 bases between the two ends. The CDR3 DNA reads TGTGCCAGCGCTCAGGGAAACCAAGAGACCCAGTACTTC. The encoded protein is CASAQGNQETQYF.

CDR3 DNA sequence: TGTGCCAGCACCACAGGGAATCAGCCCCAGCATTTT. Its translation: CASTTGNQPQHF. The V and J genes are TRBV6-5 and TRBJ1-5, with D possibly being TRBD1 (6 bases). Trimming removed 7 bases from V and 4 bases from J, with 8 bases in between. The CDR3 has 12 residues. The germline V gene has CDR1 MNHEY and CDR2 SVGAGI.

The J gene is TRBJ1-4, the V gene TRBV7-9; D perhaps matches TRBD1 (6 bases). Trimming took 5 bases from V and 7 from J, leaving 14 bases between them. The CDR3 has 14 amino acids. Germline CDR1 and CDR2: SEHNR and FQNEAQ (reference sequence). The chain's CDR3 is CASSAQGGGEKLFF. Written as DNA, the CDR3 is TGTGCCAGCAGCGCACAGGGCGGTGGTGAAAAACTGTTTTTT.

This clone was seen a single time. CDR3 in DNA: TGTGCCAGCAGTTCTGCCCAGGGCGACACTGAAGCTTTCTTT. Translating it yields CASSSAQGDTEAFF. The chain joins TRBV6-6 to TRBJ1-1; TRBD1 might be the D (5 bases). The CDR3 loop spans 14 amino acids. Germline CDR1 and CDR2: MNHNY and SVGAGI (reference sequence). V was pared by 4 bases and J by 3 bases, with 12 bases between.

Regarding this clone: The sample contains more than one DNA sequence encoding this CDR3. The chain uses TRBV4-2 and TRBJ2-7; the match to TRBD2 covers 9 bases. This CDR3 spans 16 amino acids. Losses at the gene ends were 3 bases for V and 6 bases for J; bases not matched to a gene: 12. Germline V gene lookup returns CDR1 LGHNA and CDR2 YNFKEQ. Here the CDR3 reads CASSQDAGGGAPEQYF. In nucleotides, the CDR3 is TGTGCCAGCAGCCAGGATGCTGGCGGGGGGGCGCCCGAGCAGTACTTC.

V and J are TRBV4-3 and TRBJ2-1; TRBD1 agrees at 7 bases. This CDR3 is built from 14 residues. With 0 bases clipped from V and 9 bases from J, the junction kept 5 bases outside the gene matches. The germline V gene has CDR1 LGHNA and CDR2 YSLEER. The CDR3 loop is CASSQEPGGGEQFF. The CDR3 DNA follows: TGCGCCAGCAGCCAAGAGCCAGGGGGTGGTGAGCAGTTCTTC.

The J gene is TRBJ1-6, the V gene TRBV2; TRBD1 matches at 7 bases. CDR1 and CDR2 from the germline V gene are SNHLY and FYNNEI. V dropped 7 bases and J dropped 7; count of bases not matched to a gene: 10. The CDR3 runs 15 residues. CDR3 sequence reads: CASTQRDSSNSPLHF. The CDR3 region has the DNA TGTGCCAGCACCCAACGGGACAGTTCGAATTCACCCCTCCACTTT.

This clone was found a few times. The gene calls are TRBV5-1 and TRBJ2-2; weak D call: TRBD2 (6 bases). V was shortened by 4 bases and J by 1 base, with 14 bases between the two germline ends. In germline, CDR1 is SGHRS, CDR2 YFSETQ. This CDR3 is built from 16 residues. Here the CDR3 DNA reads TGCGCCAGCAGCCCCGGGCTGGGGGGGAACACCGGGGAGCTGTTTTTT. Amino acid sequence: CASSPGLGGNTGELFF.

A single count supports this clone. The V call is TRBV6-5, the J call TRBJ2-1, with 7 bases matching TRBD1. V dropped 2 bases and J dropped 3; count of bases not matched to a gene: 4. The germline V gene encodes CDR1 MNHEY and CDR2 SVGAGI. CDR3 size: 15 residues. CDR3: CASSYLQGLYNEQFF. CDR3 nucleotide sequence: TGTGCCAGCAGTTACCTACAGGGGCTCTACAATGAGCAGTTCTTC.

This clone occurred a few times. The chain is built from TRBV6-1 and TRBJ1-3; D might be TRBD1 (5 bases). Germline CDR1 is MNHNS and CDR2 is SASEGT. V lost 6 bases, J lost 3 bases, and 12 bases lay in between. This CDR3 contains 14 residues. DNA of the CDR3: TGTGCCAGCAGAGGGGAAGCGCTTGGAAACACCATATATTTT. It codes for CASRGEALGNTIYF.

This clone was found a few times. The chain carries TRBV11-2 and TRBJ1-3, with 8 nucleotides matching TRBD1. Trimming removed 4 bases from V and 5 bases from J; junction bases left unmatched: 7. The germline V gene encodes CDR1 SGHAT and CDR2 FQNNGV. This CDR3 region has 15 residues. DNA of the CDR3: TGTGCCAGCAGCTCCACGGACAGGGCGCGAAACACCATATATTTT. It is translated as CASSSTDRARNTIYF.

The V gene is TRBV6-1, the J gene TRBJ1-5; 10 bases match TRBD1. The germline CDR1 and CDR2 sequences are MNHNS and SASEGT. V gave up 1 base and J gave up 7 bases; unmatched junction bases: 4. CDR3 size: 15 residues. The CDR3 DNA is TGTGCCAGCAGTGAAGTGGGACAGGGGAGCCAGCCCCAGCATTTT. It encodes CASSEVGQGSQPQHF.

V usage is TRBV5-4 and J usage is TRBJ1-2; 7 positions match TRBD1. This CDR3 is 13 amino acids long. The V segment lost 2 bases and the J segment 4 bases; nucleotides outside the gene matches: 2. Germline CDR1 is SGHNT and CDR2 is YYREEE (reference sequence). The CDR3 is CASSFTGAYGYTF. The CDR3, as DNA: TGTGCCAGCAGCTTTACAGGGGCCTATGGCTACACCTTC.

The chain has TRBV12-5 and TRBJ2-3; 10 bases fit TRBD1. Germline V gene lookup returns CDR1 LGHNT and CDR2 FRNRAP. With 1 base clipped from V and 3 bases from J, the junction kept 1 base outside the gene matches. The CDR3 consists of 15 residues. CDR3 sequence (DNA): TGTGCTAGTGGTTTGGGGACAGGGGGGACAGATACGCAGTATTTT. This translates into CASGLGTGGTDTQYF.

The J gene is TRBJ2-1, the V gene TRBV29-1, with 8 bases matching TRBD1. This CDR3 is 12 amino acids long. Germline V gives CDR1 SQVTM, CDR2 ANQGSEA. V lost 7 bases to trimming and J lost 4 bases; unmatched junction nucleotides: 3. The CDR3 region is CSAGQDYNEQFF. The DNA of the CDR3 is TGCAGCGCGGGACAGGATTACAATGAGCAGTTCTTC.

The genes are TRBV6-1 and TRBJ2-7; 10 nucleotides align to TRBD1. Per the germline V gene, CDR1 is MNHNS and CDR2 is SASEGT. The CDR3 totals 14 residues. The V gene end was trimmed by 3 bases and the J gene end by 4 bases; junction bases not matched to a gene: 3. CDR3 sequence (DNA): TGTGCCAGCAGTGAGGACAGGGGGGGATACGAGCAGTACTTC. Translation: CASSEDRGGYEQYF.